These 10 T cell receptor beta chains share one sample of origin, sequenced in a study of T cells after posttransplantation cyclophosphamide. Generated by immunoSEQ multiplex PCR, the TCRdb table keeps only in-frame clones and is missing some. The repertoire holds more than 8,500 clones, with 89% as singletons. The specimen sequenced was memory CD4+ T cells sorted from PBMCs. The receptors come from a woman aged 55-75 years in good health, CMV-negative, and a related stem cell transplant donor.

The chain links TRBV9 to TRBJ1-2, with D unresolved. This CDR3 region has 15 residues. Germline CDR1 is SGDLS and CDR2 is YYNGEE. The V end was cut by 0 bases, the J end by 0 bases, with 9 bases between. CDR3 bases: TGTGCCAGCAGCGTAGGAGGTGGAACTAACTATGGCTACACCTTC. It translates to CASSVGGGTNYGYTF.

V usage is TRBV6-4 and J usage is TRBJ2-2, with TRBD2 matching 13 bases. CDR1 and CDR2 (germline): MRHNA, SNTAGT. V shed 0 bases, J shed 6 bases, and the junction held 7 bases outside the gene matches. The CDR3 has 18 residues. CDR3 residues: CASSDSPGLAGRPGELFF. CDR3 nucleotide sequence: TGTGCCAGCAGTGACTCACCGGGACTAGCGGGAAGGCCCGGGGAGCTGTTTTTT.

The chain joins TRBV28 to TRBJ2-1, with D possibly TRBD2 on 5 matching bases. The CDR3 loop spans 16 amino acids. In germline, CDR1 is MDHEN, CDR2 SYDVKM. V lost 1 base, J lost 8 bases, and 18 bases lay in between. The DNA of the CDR3 is TGTGCCAGCAGTTTATTGACCGGGGAGAATGCCGATGAGCAGTTCTTC. It is translated as CASSLLTGENADEQFF.

The CDR3 loop is CASKSHDSYEQYF. CDR3 sequence (DNA): TGTGCCAGTAAGTCACATGACTCCTACGAGCAGTACTTC. V usage is TRBV19 and J usage is TRBJ2-7, with D hard to call. Between the trimmed V and J ends, which lost 7 bases and 0 bases, there was a span of 10 bases. CDR1 and CDR2 from the germline V gene are LNHDA and SQIVND (reference sequence). This CDR3 has 13 amino acids.

Turning to this clone: Different DNA sequences within this sample yield the same CDR3. The V gene is TRBV5-4, the J gene TRBJ1-6; TRBD1 matches 8 bases. This CDR3 is 17 amino acids long. The V gene end was trimmed by 4 bases and the J gene end by 1 base; junction bases not matched to a gene: 7. Germline CDR1 and CDR2: SGHNT and YYREEE (reference sequence). The DNA of the CDR3 is TGTGCCAGCAGCGGAAATACAGGGGGTTCCTATAATTCACCCCTCCACTTT. Translating gives CASSGNTGGSYNSPLHF.

This chain connects TRBV12-2 to TRBJ1-2. TRBV12-2 is deemed a pseudogene. CDR3 size: 16 residues. The CDR3 DNA follows: TGTGCAAGTCGCTTAGAATGGCGCAGGGAGGGGAATGGCTACACCTTC. It yields the protein CASRLEWRREGNGYTF.

This clone was observed once. The genes are TRBV28 and TRBJ2-7, with D perhaps matching TRBD1 (5 bases). The length of the CDR3 is 11 residues. CDR1 is MDHEN and CDR2 is SYDVKM in the germline V gene. Deletions cut 5 bases from V and 9 bases from J, with 11 bases between. In DNA, the CDR3 is TGTGCCAGCAGTCAGGGCCTAACGCAGTACTTC. It encodes CASSQGLTQYF.

The rearrangement uses TRBV29-1 and TRBJ2-2, with 10 bases fitting TRBD1. The CDR3 consists of 13 residues. CDR1 is SQVTM, CDR2 ANQGSEA, per germline. Trimming cost V 7 bases and J 5 bases; bases outside gene matches: 4. The CDR3 DNA sequence: TGCAGCGCTCGGACAGGGGGAACCGGGGAGCTGTTTTTT. Its protein is CSARTGGTGELFF.

CDR3 coding DNA: TGTGCCATCAGACTGCGGGCTTTGGGGGGAGAGACCCAGTACTTC. It is translated as CAIRLRALGGETQYF. The rearrangement uses TRBV10-3 and TRBJ2-5, with D possibly TRBD2 on 6 matching bases. Trimming stripped 6 bases from V and 4 bases from J, with 18 bases between. Germline CDR1 ENHRY, CDR2 SYGVKD. This CDR3 contains 15 residues.

V and J are TRBV7-9 and TRBJ1-5, with D perhaps matching TRBD1 (5 bases). This CDR3 has 15 residues. From germline, CDR1 is SEHNR and CDR2 FQNEAQ (reference sequence). V shed 1 base and J shed 4 bases, with 11 bases lying between them. Here the CDR3 reads CASSLGLTDNQPQHF. The CDR3 DNA reads TGTGCCAGCAGCTTAGGTCTGACAGATAATCAGCCCCAGCATTTT.